The 24 T cell receptor beta chains presented below share a single source sample, sequenced in a study of graft-versus-host responses after intestinal transplantation. The data were produced by immunoSEQ multiplex PCR, yet TCRdb's version contains in-frame clones alone and is incomplete. The sample includes over 75,000 clones, 86% of them seen just once. Sequenced here: PBMCs, sampled 255 days after intestinal transplant. These receptors were taken from a human patient who received an intestinal transplant, so some T cells may come from the graft donor.

The J gene is TRBJ2-5, the V gene TRBV30; D is possibly TRBD2 (5 bases). The V end lost 0 bases, the J end lost 0 bases, and 8 bases lay between the germline ends. This CDR3 region has 14 residues. CDR1 is GTSNPN, CDR2 SVGIG, per germline (reference sequence). The CDR3, as DNA: TGTGCCTGGAGTGTACCGGGATACCAAGAGACCCAGTACTTC. Its translation is CAWSVPGYQETQYF. The entire variable domain, with the rest obtained from reference TRBV30 and TRBJ2-5, is as follows: SQTIHQWPATLVQPVGSPLSLECTVEGTSNPNLYWYRQAAGRGLQLLFYSVGIGQISSEVPQNLSASRPQDRQFILSSKKLLLSDSGFYLCAWSVPGYQETQYFGPGTRLLVL.

This clone has more than one count but fewer than ten. V gene TRBV4-1 combines with J gene TRBJ1-5; D remains unclear. Between the trimmed V and J ends, which lost 0 bases and 3 bases, there was a span of 12 bases. The length of the CDR3 is 16 residues. Germline V gives CDR1 MGHRA, CDR2 YSYEKL. The CDR3: CASSQEAGQINQPQHF. CDR3 nucleotide sequence: TGCGCCAGCAGCCAAGAGGCCGGGCAGATCAATCAGCCCCAGCATTTT.

A single count supports this clone. The genes are TRBV4-1 and TRBJ2-5, with a possible D match to TRBD2 (6 bases). The CDR3 totals 18 residues. Germline V gene sequence: CDR1 MGHRA, CDR2 YSYEKL. V shed 0 bases and J shed 0 bases, with 17 bases lying between them. The CDR3 region has the DNA TGCGCCAGCAGCCAAGATAGCGGACCGGTGAAGTACCAAGAGACCCAGTACTTC. Its protein product is CASSQDSGPVKYQETQYF.

The V and J genes are TRBV5-6 and TRBJ1-3; D is ambiguous. The germline V and J ends were trimmed by 3 bases and 0 bases, with 10 bases remaining between them. This CDR3 has 15 amino acids. Germline V lookup: CDR1 SGHDT, CDR2 YYEEEE. This chain's CDR3 is CASSSVGYSGNTIYF. CDR3 DNA sequence: TGTGCCAGCAGCTCGGTGGGGTACTCTGGAAACACCATATATTTT.

The V call is TRBV6-1, the J call TRBJ2-2; TRBD2 agrees at 8 bases. The germline CDR1 and CDR2 sequences are MNHNS and SASEGT. V gave up 5 bases and J gave up 6 bases; unmatched junction bases: 8. The CDR3 sequence is 15 residues long. This chain's CDR3 is CASSPIAGSAGELFF. As DNA, the CDR3 is TGTGCCAGCAGTCCTATAGCGGGATCGGCCGGGGAGCTGTTTTTT.

This clone appeared a single time. The chain couples TRBV29-1 to TRBJ2-1; tentatively, D is TRBD1 (5 bases). The ends were cut back, 1 base at V and 0 bases at J, with 10 bases in the middle. CDR1 and CDR2 from the germline V gene are SQVTM and ANQGSEA. This CDR3 has 15 residues. CDR3 sequence reads: CSVEGTSYSYNEQFF. DNA of the CDR3: TGCAGCGTTGAAGGGACAAGCTACTCCTACAATGAGCAGTTCTTC.

V usage is TRBV7-8 and J usage is TRBJ2-5, with unresolved D. Trimming shortened V by 2 bases and J by 0 bases, and 13 bases separated the two germline ends. CDR1 is SGHVS, CDR2 FQNEAQ, per germline. The CDR3 totals 16 residues. In DNA form, the CDR3 reads TGTGCCAGCAGCTTATCGGTGCCCCCAAACCAAGAGACCCAGTACTTC. Amino acid sequence: CASSLSVPPNQETQYF.

This clone was observed once. V and J are TRBV30 and TRBJ1-2; perhaps TRBD1 as D (6 bases). The length of the CDR3 is 14 residues. Looked up from germline, CDR1 is GTSNPN and CDR2 is SVGIG (reference sequence). The CDR3 is CAGGGKGSGYGYTF. The CDR3 nucleotides are TGTGCGGGGGGGGGCAAGGGGAGCGGCTATGGCTACACCTTC.

The rearrangement joins TRBV2 to TRBJ1-5; tentative D call: TRBD1 (6 bases). V was trimmed by 4 bases and J by 0 bases, leaving 10 bases between them. Germline loops: CDR1 SNHLY, CDR2 FYNNEI. The CDR3 runs to 15 residues. The CDR3 region has the DNA TGTGCCAGCAGTGCGGACAGACTTAGCAATCAGCCCCAGCATTTT. It is translated as CASSADRLSNQPQHF. Full variable domain (rest looked up from reference TRBV2 and TRBJ1-5): EPEVTQTPSHQVTQMGQEVILRCVPISNHLYFYWYRQILGQKVEFLVSFYNNEISEKSEIFDDQFSVERPDGSNFTLKIRSTKLEDSAMYFCASSADRLSNQPQHFGDGTRLSIL.

This chain uses TRBV19 with TRBJ1-5, with 8 bases fitting TRBD1. After removal of 5 bases from V and 2 bases from J, the junction contained 5 bases not matched to a gene. In germline, CDR1 is LNHDA, CDR2 SQIVND (reference sequence). The CDR3 covers 15 residues. The DNA of the CDR3 is TGTGCCAGTAGTTCCTCGGACAGGGGCAATCAGCCCCAGCATTTT. This sequence encodes CASSSSDRGNQPQHF.

The V gene is TRBV27, the J gene TRBJ1-1; maybe TRBD1 (6 bases). CDR3 size: 14 residues. V lost 3 bases to trimming and J lost 4 bases, with 12 bases between them. Germline V lookup: CDR1 MNHEY, CDR2 SMNVEV (reference sequence). The CDR3 DNA reads as TGTGCCAGCAGTTTCCAGGGGTGGGGCACTGAAGCTTTCTTT. Its translation is CASSFQGWGTEAFF.

The genes are TRBV6-5 and TRBJ2-5; TRBD1 or TRBD2 may be the D gene (5 bases each). CDR1 is MNHEY and CDR2 is SVGAGI in the germline V gene. The V gene lost 2 bases and the J gene lost 4 bases, with 14 bases spanning the gap. CDR3 length: 15 residues. The CDR3 here is CASSYTRGAGETQYF. DNA for the CDR3: TGTGCCAGCAGTTACACACGAGGGGCTGGAGAGACCCAGTACTTC.

The V and J genes are TRBV4-2 and TRBJ2-1; D remains ambiguous. The CDR3 extends over 18 amino acids. V was cut by 0 bases and J by 0 bases, with 15 bases left in between. Germline V gene sequence: CDR1 LGHNA, CDR2 YNFKEQ. The CDR3 region is CASSQEGLQLSSYNEQFF. CDR3 bases: TGTGCCAGCAGCCAAGAAGGGTTGCAGCTCTCCTCCTACAATGAGCAGTTCTTC.

The rearrangement uses TRBV19 and TRBJ1-4; D call uncertain. V lost 8 bases to trimming and J lost 1 base, with 14 bases between them. CDR3 length: 15 amino acids. Germline lookup yields CDR1 LNHDA and CDR2 SQIVND (reference sequence). For the CDR3, the DNA is TGTGCCAGTCACCGAAACGGGTTAACTAATGAAAAACTGTTTTTT. Translating gives CASHRNGLTNEKLFF.

The chain couples TRBV5-4 to TRBJ2-1; 7 nucleotides agree with TRBD2. The V and J ends lost 0 bases and 6 bases, in that order; junction bases with no gene match: 3. Germline loops: CDR1 SGHNT, CDR2 YYREEE (reference sequence). The CDR3 loop spans 14 amino acids. This CDR3 reads CASSLEAGRNEQFF. The CDR3 region has the DNA TGTGCCAGCAGCTTGGAAGCGGGGCGCAATGAGCAGTTCTTC.

The chain has TRBV28 and TRBJ2-7, with 16 bases lining up with TRBD2. Germline V gene data show CDR1 as MDHEN and CDR2 as SYDVKM. J gave up 1 base and V 3 bases, and 6 bases lay outside the gene matches. The CDR3 is 18 residues long. CDR3 bases: TGTGCCAGCAGTTTCTCGGGACTAGCGGGAGGGCCGTCCTACGAGCAGTACTTC. Translated: CASSFSGLAGGPSYEQYF.

This chain links TRBV15 with TRBJ2-1; 8 positions match TRBD2. Germline V CDR1 and CDR2: LNHNV, YYDKDF (reference sequence). Trimming took 3 bases from V and 5 from J; bases not matched to a gene: 3. The CDR3 spans 14 residues. The CDR3 DNA is TGTGCCACCAGCAGGACTAGCGTGAACAATGAGCAGTTCTTC. Protein: CATSRTSVNNEQFF.

The genes are TRBV11-2 and TRBJ1-3; unclear D gene. Trimming took 1 base from V and 0 from J, leaving 7 bases between them. Germline V CDR1 and CDR2: SGHAT, FQNNGV. This CDR3 has 15 residues. This CDR3 is CASSLADISGNTIYF. CDR3 sequence (DNA): TGTGCCAGCAGCTTAGCGGATATCTCTGGAAACACCATATATTTT.

This chain connects TRBV10-3 to TRBJ2-5; 7 nucleotides line up with TRBD1. After removal of 1 base from V and 6 bases from J, the junction contained 11 bases not matched to a gene. Germline V CDR1 and CDR2: ENHRY, SYGVKD. This CDR3 spans 16 amino acids. CDR3 sequence (DNA): TGTGCCATCAGTGAGTGGAGACAGGGTATCAGGAAGACCCAGTACTTC. It encodes CAISEWRQGIRKTQYF.

This clone occurred a few times. This rearrangement joins TRBV18 to TRBJ1-3; a weak D match, TRBD1 (6 bases). The CDR3 is made up of 15 amino acids. Germline lookup yields CDR1 KGHSH and CDR2 LQKENI. V was pared by 0 bases and J by 2 bases, with 8 bases between. This chain's CDR3 is CASSPPEGAGNTIYF. CDR3 nucleotides: TGTGCCAGCTCACCACCCGAGGGGGCTGGAAACACCATATATTTT.

CDR3 sequence: CASSWTEPVYNEQFF. The CDR3, as DNA: TGCGCCAGCAGTTGGACCGAACCCGTGTACAATGAGCAGTTCTTC. The chain uses TRBV5-1 and TRBJ2-1; no clear D. This CDR3 contains 15 residues. V was pared by 5 bases and J by 4 bases, with 16 bases between. Germline V gives CDR1 SGHRS, CDR2 YFSETQ.

The chain combines TRBV2 with TRBJ2-4; D is undetermined. The CDR3 sequence is 11 residues long. Germline CDR1 SNHLY, CDR2 FYNNEI. Trimming took 7 bases from V and 5 from J, leaving 6 bases between them. Written as DNA, the CDR3 is TGTGCCAGCAAACGAGAAAACATTCAGTACTTC. Its translation is CASKRENIQYF. Supplemented by reference TRBV2 and TRBJ2-4, the full variable domain reads EPEVTQTPSHQVTQMGQEVILRCVPISNHLYFYWYRQILGQKVEFLVSFYNNEISEKSEIFDDQFSVERPDGSNFTLKIRSTKLEDSAMYFCASKRENIQYFGAGTRLSVL.

This clone has more than one count but fewer than ten. This chain uses TRBV7-2 with TRBJ2-2; TRBD2 is a possible D gene (7 bases). Trimming stripped 4 bases from V and 2 bases from J, with 14 bases between. The CDR3 length is 16 residues. The V gene's germline CDR1 is SGHTA and CDR2 FQGNSA. The CDR3 region has the DNA TGTGCCAGCAGCTCCCGGGGGGCATTCAACACCGGGGAGCTGTTTTTT. Translated, it gives CASSSRGAFNTGELFF.

The rearrangement joins TRBV19 to TRBJ1-6; D possibly corresponds to TRBD1 (6 bases). Germline CDR1 is LNHDA and CDR2 is SQIVND (reference sequence). Trimming left V 7 bases short and J 7 bases short, with 14 bases between. The CDR3 is 14 amino acids. The CDR3 bases are TGTGCCAGTAATAAGGAGGGGGGCAATTCACCCCTCCACTTT. Protein sequence: CASNKEGGNSPLHF.